This T cell receptor beta chain was sequenced during a study of T cell responses to AZD1222 COVID-19 vaccine (dated by TCRdb to the early 2020s). Context from the whole study: A total of approximately 240 trial participants underwent TCR sequencing, of whom 207 received two doses of AZD1222 and about 25 received two doses of the MenACWY control vaccine. Enrollment into the trials was organized by age into subgroups of 18-55, 56-69 and 70-plus years, and those subgroups contained approximately 160, 26 and 62 TCR-sequenced participants, respectively. Results and caveats for the whole study, not just this receptor: Reportedly, almost half of the unique spike-specific TCRs recognized epitopes lying outside the regions that are mutated in the B.1.351 and B.1.1.7 variants. The 56-69-year group was small, and its depth increase did not reach significance, likely because of low power. Participants were mostly white British and included more females than males, and it was suggested by the authors that clonal diversity may have been underestimated. Vaccine-associated CD4 TCRs spanned the whole spike protein, with dominant responses in regions 160-218 and 743-854. Only five to seven AZD1222 recipients were SARS-CoV-2 seropositive at baseline, limiting conclusions about previously exposed vaccinees. A significant rise in spike-specific TCR breadth and depth was observed after two AZD1222 doses relative to day 0 and relative to MenACWY recipients. Because no day 14 peak-response samples were available, the repertoires could be characterized only after the peak T cell response.

The CDR3 regions of human TCRbeta chains were analyzed by immunosequencing. Under the source paper's analysis protocol: Repertoire TCRs were matched against a reference library of SARS-CoV-2-specific TCRs generated with the MIRA antigen-specificity platform. Breadth was defined as the fraction of unique TCRs that were SARS-CoV-2-associated. Depth was defined as the fraction of total T cells that were SARS-CoV-2-associated. Each spike-specific TCR was assigned to its reactive spike region and to a CD4 or CD8 class using the MIRA data. Log10-transformed breadth and depth values were compared by one-way ANOVA with Sidak's multiple comparisons tests. The source is immuneACCESS, and TCRdb retained only in-frame sequences with V and J called. Part of the clones is not carried over; for the studies checked, unresolved V genes explain less than half of this, and the remainder is unexplained. V and J calls and clone size are given by that table; D and trimming were obtained from the DNA. This sample is represented by more than 80,000 clones; approximately 83% of them were singletons. Clones ranked in the top ten supply roughly 12% of the sample.

In its sample, this clone was seen once. Its binding antigen is unknown. One base away there is no much larger clone; base qualities are not given. Explained via the paper, the time point label denotes: about 28 days (+/-7) after the second vaccine dose. AZD1222 recipients whose second dose came at about 4 weeks and those whose second dose came at about 12 weeks were combined into one group, since spike-specific TCR depth and breadth did not differ between the two schedules. Vaccinee samples came from UK trials COV001 and COV002, including a single-blind randomized controlled phase 2/3 trial of AZD1222 (ChAdOx1 nCoV-19) in healthy adults. Trial participant PBMC samples were collected at day 0 and day 28 after the second dose for TCRbeta chain sequencing. Sequencing used peripheral blood, obtained 28 days after the second AZD1222 dose. This receptor was taken from an adult who received the AZD1222 COVID-19 vaccine.

The CDR3 in this case is CASSSPPGQEGYGEAFF. The DNA sequence is as follows: TGTGCCAGCAGCTCCCCGCCGGGACAGGAGGGATACGGGGAAGCTTTCTTT. The V and J segments used are TRBV11-3 and TRBJ1-1; 8 of the junction bases match TRBD1. V and J are trimmed by 4 bases and 8 bases, and the gene matches miss 18 bases of the junction. Including the terminal cysteine and phenylalanine, the CDR3 comprises 17 residues. Left in the record is the CDR3 DNA by itself, 51 bases read in frame from the first base. The germline V gene provides CDR1 SGHNT and CDR2 YENEEA.